The source of this T cell receptor (beta chain) is a study of PD-1 blockade in classical Hodgkin lymphoma. The method was immunoSEQ multiplex PCR; TCRdb's version includes in-frame clones alone and lacks a portion of them. The sample lists under 13,000 clones, about 74% seen once, with about 3.5% in the top ten. The CDR3 is 14 amino acids. The ends were cut back, 3 bases at V and 1 base at J, with 9 bases in the middle. Germline lookup yields CDR1 KGHSH and CDR2 LQKENI. Noted time point: cycle 4 day 1 (C4D1), after about 6 weeks of nivolumab. The patients all showed relapse after autologous stem cell transplantation, while their brentuximab vedotin exposure varied. Out of thawed PBMCs, magnetic negative selection purified CD4+ T cells.

The TCR sequence derives from a human donor with classical Hodgkin lymphoma. The V call is TRBV18, the J call TRBJ1-1; D may be TRBD1 (6 bases). This material consisted of CD4+ T cells from blood, taken before the fourth cycle of nivolumab. The chain's CDR3 is CASSPLGGNTEAFF. The CDR3 DNA sequence: TGTGCCAGCTCACCCCTAGGGGGGAACACTGAAGCTTTCTTT.